This T cell receptor (beta chain) was obtained from a study of long-term antiretroviral therapy in people with HIV. Study findings and constraints: Viral resistance, ART adherence and therapy changes all lacked available data. Within the repertoire, clones expanded before ART were dominant at all time points. Transplant-donor-level diversity was not reached after ART, though diversity increased. Whereas controls had wider CDR3 length ranges, HIV repertoires had narrower ones.

Note on this clone: Its antigen is undetermined.

Investigators performed immunoSEQ version v3.0 at survey level. Some clones are missing from TCRdb's copy, which holds only in-frame ones; the method was immunoSEQ multiplex PCR. This sample yields 20,000 to 25,000 clones, of which about 79% are seen a single time; approximately 5.1% belongs to the top ten. The CDR3 has 13 residues. The germline CDR1 and CDR2 sequences are LNHDA and SQIVND (reference sequence). Trimming removed 0 bases at V and 4 bases at J, with 7 bases between. This chain uses TRBV19 with TRBJ2-7; D is possibly TRBD1 (5 bases). Here the sequenced sample was unsorted PBMCs, taken 0.7 years before starting antiretroviral therapy. The TCR was taken from a man aged 25 to 45 with HIV. CDR3 loop: CASSIESGYEQYF. CDR3 DNA: TGTGCCAGTAGTATAGAATCAGGGTACGAGCAGTACTTC.